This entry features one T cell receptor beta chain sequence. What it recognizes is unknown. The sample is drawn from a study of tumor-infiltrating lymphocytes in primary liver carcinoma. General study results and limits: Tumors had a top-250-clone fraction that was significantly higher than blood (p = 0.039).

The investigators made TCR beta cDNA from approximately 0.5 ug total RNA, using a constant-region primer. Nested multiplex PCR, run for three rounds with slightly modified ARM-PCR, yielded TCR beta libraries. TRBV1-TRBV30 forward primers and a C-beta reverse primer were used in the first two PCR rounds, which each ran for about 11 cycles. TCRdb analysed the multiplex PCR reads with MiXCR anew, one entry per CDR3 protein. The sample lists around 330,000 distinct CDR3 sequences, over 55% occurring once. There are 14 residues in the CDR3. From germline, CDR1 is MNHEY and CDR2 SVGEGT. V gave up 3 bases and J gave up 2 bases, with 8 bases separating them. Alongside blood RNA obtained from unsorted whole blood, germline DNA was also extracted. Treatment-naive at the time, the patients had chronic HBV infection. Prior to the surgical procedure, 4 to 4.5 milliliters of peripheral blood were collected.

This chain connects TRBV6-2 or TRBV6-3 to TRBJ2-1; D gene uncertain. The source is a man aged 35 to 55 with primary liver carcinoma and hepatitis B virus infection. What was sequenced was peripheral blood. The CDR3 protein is CASSYNPAYNEQFF. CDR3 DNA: TGTGCCAGCAGTTATAACCCGGCCTACAATGAGCAGTTCTTC.